Below, one TCR beta chain is given with its context. The record originates from a study of blood T cell repertoires in COVID-19. Germline V lookup: CDR1 LGHNA, CDR2 YNFKEQ. This CDR3 region has 18 residues. With 1 base clipped from V and 8 bases from J, the junction kept 16 bases outside the gene matches. Clones were sequenced by immunoSEQ multiplex PCR, and TCRdb holds only the in-frame ones, with some missing. The data hold 160,000 or so clones, with 65% to 90% observed a single time. This TCR was recovered from a human donor in a cohort sampled during active COVID-19. The sequenced sample was peripheral blood. This sequence joins TRBV4-2 and TRBJ1-2, with 10 bases lining up with TRBD1. Here the CDR3 reads CASSQGRDRGPSERGYTF. The CDR3 coding sequence is TGTGCCAGCAGCCAAGGGCGCGACAGGGGGCCCTCGGAGCGGGGCTACACCTTC.